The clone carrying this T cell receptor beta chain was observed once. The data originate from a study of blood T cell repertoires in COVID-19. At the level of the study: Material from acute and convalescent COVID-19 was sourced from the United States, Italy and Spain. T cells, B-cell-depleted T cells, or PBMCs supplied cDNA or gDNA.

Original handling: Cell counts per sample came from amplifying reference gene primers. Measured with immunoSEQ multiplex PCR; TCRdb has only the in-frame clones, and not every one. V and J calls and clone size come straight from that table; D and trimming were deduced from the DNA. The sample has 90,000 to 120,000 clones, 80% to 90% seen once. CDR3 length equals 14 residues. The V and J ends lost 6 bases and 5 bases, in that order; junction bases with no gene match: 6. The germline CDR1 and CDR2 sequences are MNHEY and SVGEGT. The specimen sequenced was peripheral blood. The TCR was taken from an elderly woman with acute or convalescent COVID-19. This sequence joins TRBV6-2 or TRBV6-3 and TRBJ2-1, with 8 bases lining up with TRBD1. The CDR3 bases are TGTGCCAGCAGCCCGGCAGGGGGCCACAATGAGCAGTTCTTC. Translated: CASSPAGGHNEQFF.